Below are 29 T cell receptor beta chains sequenced from a single sample in a study of T cell responses to AZD1222 COVID-19 vaccine. Sequenced by immunoSEQ multiplex PCR; TCRdb stores in-frame clones only, minus some. The sample has 95,000 to 150,000 clones; 87% are singletons. Material: peripheral blood, obtained 28 days after the second AZD1222 dose. The receptor source for this set is an adult who received the AZD1222 COVID-19 vaccine.

Note on this clone: The sample has other DNA sequences that encode this CDR3 too. V is TRBV7-2 and J is TRBJ1-2; maybe TRBD1 (6 bases). In germline, CDR1 is SGHTA, CDR2 FQGNSA. V was cut by 4 bases and J by 2 bases, with 11 bases left in between. CDR3 length: 14 amino acids. CDR3 DNA: TGTGCCAGCAGCTCCGGGGGACACAACTATGGCTACACCTTC. Its translation: CASSSGGHNYGYTF.

The chain is built from TRBV10-3 and TRBJ2-1; D unresolved. V lost 3 bases to trimming and J lost 8 bases, with 11 bases between them. There are 13 residues in the CDR3. CDR1 and CDR2 (germline): ENHRY, SYGVKD. For the CDR3, the DNA is TGTGCCATCAGTGACGGCCCCCGCGATGAGCAGTTCTTC. Its protein is CAISDGPRDEQFF.

The chain carries TRBV6-5 and TRBJ1-5; TRBD1 is a possible D gene (5 bases). The ends were cut back, 0 bases at V and 6 bases at J, with 12 bases in the middle. This CDR3 is built from 15 residues. CDR1 MNHEY and CDR2 SVGAGI come from the germline V gene. The CDR3 reads CASSYSWDGFQPQHF. The CDR3 DNA is TGTGCCAGCAGTTACTCATGGGACGGTTTTCAGCCCCAGCATTTT.

This clone was counted once. The genes are TRBV18 and TRBJ1-1; TRBD1 aligns across 8 bases. Germline lookup yields CDR1 KGHSH and CDR2 LQKENI. V was pared by 3 bases and J by 11 bases, with 11 bases of the junction left unmatched. The CDR3 is 14 amino acids. CDR3 amino acids: CASSPGQETGWAFF. CDR3 coding DNA: TGTGCCAGCTCACCGGGACAGGAAACGGGATGGGCTTTCTTT. The full variable domain, completed using reference TRBV18 and TRBJ1-1, is NAGVMQNPRHLVRRRGQEARLRCSPMKGHSHVYWYRQLPEEGLKFMVYLQKENIIDESGMPKERFSAEFPKEGPSILRIQQVVRGDSAAYFCASSPGQETGWAFFGQGTRLTVV.

There are a few counts of this clone. This chain connects TRBV6-4 to TRBJ1-1; TRBD1 might be the D (6 bases). Germline CDR1 MRHNA, CDR2 SNTAGT. The CDR3 covers 14 residues. The V gene lost 7 bases and the J gene lost 1 base, with 13 bases spanning the gap. CDR3 sequence (DNA): TGTGCCAGCAAACGGGACAAGGCGAACACTGAAGCTTTCTTT. It codes for CASKRDKANTEAFF.

The chain employs TRBV7-9 and TRBJ1-4; 8 bases map to TRBD1. J gave up 0 bases and V 5 bases, and 8 bases lay outside the gene matches. There are 17 residues in the CDR3. CDR1 is SEHNR and CDR2 is FQNEAQ in the germline V gene (reference sequence). DNA for the CDR3: TGTGCCAGCAGCGACACAGGGGGGGGTGCAACTAATGAAAAACTGTTTTTT. Translated, it gives CASSDTGGGATNEKLFF.

The chain uses TRBV7-3 and TRBJ1-2; 8 nucleotides match TRBD1. This CDR3 is built from 13 residues. Germline V gene sequence: CDR1 SGHTA, CDR2 FQGTGA. Trimming removed 5 bases from V and 8 bases from J; junction bases left unmatched: 7. CDR3 protein: CASSETGARGYTF. Written as DNA, the CDR3 is TGTGCCAGCAGCGAGACAGGGGCCCGGGGCTACACCTTC.

The chain employs TRBV2 and TRBJ2-1; D is uncertain. V was trimmed by 6 bases and J by 5 bases, leaving 8 bases between them. The CDR3 is 12 amino acids. Germline-derived CDR1 and CDR2 are SNHLY and FYNNEI. The CDR3 coding sequence is TGTGCCAGCAGGGCCTTTGACAATGAGCAGTTCTTC. This gives the protein CASRAFDNEQFF.

The chain links TRBV7-3 to TRBJ2-7; D is undetermined. The CDR3 spans 16 residues. V was cut by 2 bases and J by 3 bases, with 17 bases left in between. Germline loops: CDR1 SGHTA, CDR2 FQGTGA. For the CDR3, the DNA is TGTGCCAGCAGCTTATCCCCGGGCCCCGGCATCTACGAGCAGTACTTC. Translated: CASSLSPGPGIYEQYF.

The chain carries TRBV2 and TRBJ2-5; D not resolved. The germline V gene encodes CDR1 SNHLY and CDR2 FYNNEI. With 6 bases removed from V and 2 bases from J, the gap between germline ends came to 1 base. The CDR3 covers 10 residues. The CDR3 DNA reads as TGTGCCAGCAGGCAAGAGACCCAGTACTTC. Its protein is CASRQETQYF. The whole variable domain, filled in from reference TRBV2 and TRBJ2-5, reads EPEVTQTPSHQVTQMGQEVILRCVPISNHLYFYWYRQILGQKVEFLVSFYNNEISEKSEIFDDQFSVERPDGSNFTLKIRSTKLEDSAMYFCASRQETQYFGPGTRLLVL.

This chain joins TRBV3-1 (or the pseudogene TRBV3-2) and TRBJ2-7; 9 bases line up with TRBD2. CDR1 and CDR2 from the germline V gene are LGHDT and YNNKEL (reference sequence). This CDR3 is 15 amino acids long. V shed 0 bases, J shed 7 bases, and the junction held 7 bases outside the gene matches. The CDR3 sequence: CASSQDLGTSKEQYF. For the CDR3, the DNA is TGTGCCAGCAGCCAAGATCTGGGGACTAGCAAAGAGCAGTACTTC.

The chain joins TRBV5-4 to TRBJ2-3; 7 nucleotides align to TRBD2. Germline V gene sequence: CDR1 SGHNT, CDR2 YYREEE (reference sequence). This CDR3 is built from 16 residues. V lost 0 bases to trimming and J lost 5 bases; unmatched junction nucleotides: 9. CDR3 loop: CASSLGASGPGDTQYF. In DNA form, the CDR3 reads TGTGCCAGCAGCTTGGGGGCTAGCGGCCCGGGAGATACGCAGTATTTT.

The chain has TRBV25-1 and TRBJ2-1, with TRBD2 matching over 11 bases. V trimming: 4 bases; J trimming: 2 bases; junction bases outside the gene matches: 1. Germline CDR1 MGHDK, CDR2 SYGVNS. The CDR3 sequence is 15 residues long. The CDR3 region is CASSASGGTYNEQFF. As DNA, the CDR3 is TGTGCCAGCAGTGCTAGCGGGGGGACCTACAATGAGCAGTTCTTC. Full variable domain (rest looked up from reference TRBV25-1 and TRBJ2-1): EADIYQTPRYLVIGTGKKITLECSQTMGHDKMYWYQQDPGMELHLIHYSYGVNSTEKGDLSSESTVSRIRTEHFPLTLESARPSHTSQYLCASSASGGTYNEQFFGPGTRLTVL.

The genes are TRBV9 and TRBJ2-3; D unresolved. The CDR3 contains 13 residues. V was clipped by 3 bases and J by 2 bases, with 7 bases between them. Germline assignment: CDR1 SGDLS and CDR2 YYNGEE. The CDR3 sequence is CASSARSTDTQYF. In DNA form, the CDR3 reads TGTGCCAGCAGCGCTCGATCCACAGATACGCAGTATTTT.

The chain uses TRBV20-1 and TRBJ2-7; D is unclear. There are 11 residues in the CDR3. The V end was cut by 5 bases, the J end by 3 bases, with 8 bases between. The germline gives CDR1 DFQATT, CDR2 SNEGSKA (reference sequence). CDR3 sequence: CSALNHYEQYF. As DNA, the CDR3 is TGCAGTGCTCTCAACCACTACGAGCAGTACTTC.

This sequence joins TRBV5-1 and TRBJ2-2, with a tentative D call TRBD1 (5 bases). The CDR3 sequence is 14 residues long. The germline V gene encodes CDR1 SGHRS and CDR2 YFSETQ. Trimming removed 4 bases from V and 6 bases from J, with 13 bases in between. This chain's CDR3 is CASSQDTVAGELFF. Here the CDR3 DNA reads TGCGCCAGCAGCCAGGACACAGTGGCCGGGGAGCTGTTTTTT.

The CDR3 nucleotides read TGTGCCAGCAGCTTAGCGCGACAGGGCTTAGGGAGCTCCTACGAGCAGTACTTC. Its translation is CASSLARQGLGSSYEQYF. J is TRBJ2-7 and V is TRBV7-2, with 7 bases fitting TRBD1. Looked up from germline, CDR1 is SGHTA and CDR2 is FQGNSA. The V segment lost 0 bases and the J segment 0 bases; nucleotides outside the gene matches: 11. The CDR3 extends over 18 amino acids.

In DNA, the CDR3 is TGTGCCAGCAGCCCGGGGGGAGGCGACTACAATGAGCAGTTCTTC. It codes for CASSPGGGDYNEQFF. The V and J genes are TRBV7-2 and TRBJ2-1, with 7 positions matching TRBD2. The CDR3 contains 15 residues. Germline assignment: CDR1 SGHTA and CDR2 FQGNSA. J lost 3 bases, V lost 5 bases, and 7 bases had no gene match.

V and J are TRBV11-2 and TRBJ2-5, with D unclear. The CDR3 totals 15 residues. CDR1 is SGHAT and CDR2 is FQNNGV in the germline V gene. The ends were cut back, 5 bases at V and 4 bases at J, with 17 bases in the middle. DNA of the CDR3: TGTGCCAGCAGCGGCTTCGAGATGGGTGGAGAGACCCAGTACTTC. Translation gives CASSGFEMGGETQYF.

The chain has TRBV7-2 and TRBJ2-4; D not resolved. The CDR3 consists of 16 residues. CDR1 is SGHTA and CDR2 is FQGNSA in the germline V gene. V was trimmed by 6 bases and J by 3 bases, leaving 18 bases between them. The CDR3 sequence: CASSQTSRVVKNIQYF. CDR3 sequence (DNA): TGTGCCAGCAGTCAGACCTCTCGGGTGGTCAAAAACATTCAGTACTTC.

The chain carries TRBV5-1 and TRBJ2-1; TRBD1 matches at 8 bases. From germline, CDR1 is SGHRS and CDR2 YFSETQ. The CDR3 consists of 14 residues. With V trimmed by 3 bases and J by 4 bases, 3 bases remained unmatched. The CDR3 sequence: CASSSDRVYNEQFF. The CDR3 region has the DNA TGCGCCAGCAGCTCGGACAGGGTTTACAATGAGCAGTTCTTC.

This chain joins TRBV4-3 and TRBJ2-5; D ambiguous. V was clipped by 1 base and J by 5 bases, with 11 bases between them. There are 14 residues in the CDR3. Germline values: CDR1 LGHNA, CDR2 YSLEER. The DNA for the CDR3 is TGCGCCAGCAGCCAAGGCCTAAACGCGGAGACCCAGTACTTC. It codes for CASSQGLNAETQYF.

The chain recombines TRBV7-8 with TRBJ1-2, with D hard to call. The V end was cut by 6 bases, the J end by 0 bases, with 11 bases between. In germline, CDR1 is SGHVS, CDR2 FQNEAQ. The CDR3 sequence is 14 residues long. DNA for the CDR3: TGTGCCAGCAGGGCCTCGATCTCTAACTATGGCTACACCTTC. Protein product: CASRASISNYGYTF.

This chain links TRBV11-2 with TRBJ1-5, with 7 bases lining up with TRBD1. The germline V gene encodes CDR1 SGHAT and CDR2 FQNNGV. V was pared by 1 base and J by 7 bases, with 4 bases of the junction left unmatched. The CDR3 has 14 amino acids. This chain's CDR3 is CASSLVQGKQPQHF. Written as DNA, the CDR3 is TGTGCCAGCAGCTTAGTACAGGGGAAGCAGCCCCAGCATTTT.

This clone occurred once. In DNA form, the CDR3 reads TGTGCCAGCAGCTTAGTAGGAGAGAGAAACACCATATATTTT. Translation gives CASSLVGERNTIYF. The chain carries TRBV7-8 and TRBJ1-3; D gene uncertain. Trimming stripped 1 base from V and 5 bases from J, with 9 bases between. The CDR3 spans 14 residues. Per the germline V gene, CDR1 is SGHVS and CDR2 is FQNEAQ.

This rearrangement joins TRBV11-2 to TRBJ2-1; 8 bases fit TRBD2. This CDR3 region has 14 residues. V dropped 5 bases and J dropped 3; count of bases not matched to a gene: 3. Germline V lookup: CDR1 SGHAT, CDR2 FQNNGV. CDR3 coding DNA: TGTGCCAGCAGCCTCGCGGGGGGCTACAATGAGCAGTTCTTC. Protein sequence: CASSLAGGYNEQFF.

This sequence joins TRBV7-8 and TRBJ2-5; D ambiguous. The CDR3 runs 16 residues. CDR1 and CDR2 from the germline V gene are SGHVS and FQNEAQ. Trimming removed 5 bases at V and 7 bases at J, with 23 bases between. The CDR3 DNA reads as TGTGCCAGCAGCAACACGCGGCCCCCGGAAGGGATGACCCAGTACTTC. Protein product: CASSNTRPPEGMTQYF.

V gene TRBV6-5 combines with J gene TRBJ2-2; D may be TRBD1 or TRBD2 (5 bases each). This CDR3 is built from 14 residues. Trimming pared 6 bases from V and 7 bases from J, leaving 15 bases between. Per the germline V gene, CDR1 is MNHEY and CDR2 is SVGAGI. The CDR3, as DNA: TGTGCCAGCAGGACGGGGCTGAGTTACGGGGAGCTGTTTTTT. Translation: CASRTGLSYGELFF.

The V gene is TRBV5-4, the J gene TRBJ2-5; the D call may be TRBD1 or TRBD2 (6 bases each). CDR3 length equals 15 residues. Germline V gene sequence: CDR1 SGHNT, CDR2 YYREEE (reference sequence). Between the trimmed V and J ends, which lost 0 bases and 5 bases, there was a span of 14 bases. The CDR3 here is CASSLDRGTQETQYF. The DNA for the CDR3 is TGTGCCAGCAGCTTGGACCGGGGGACACAGGAGACCCAGTACTTC.